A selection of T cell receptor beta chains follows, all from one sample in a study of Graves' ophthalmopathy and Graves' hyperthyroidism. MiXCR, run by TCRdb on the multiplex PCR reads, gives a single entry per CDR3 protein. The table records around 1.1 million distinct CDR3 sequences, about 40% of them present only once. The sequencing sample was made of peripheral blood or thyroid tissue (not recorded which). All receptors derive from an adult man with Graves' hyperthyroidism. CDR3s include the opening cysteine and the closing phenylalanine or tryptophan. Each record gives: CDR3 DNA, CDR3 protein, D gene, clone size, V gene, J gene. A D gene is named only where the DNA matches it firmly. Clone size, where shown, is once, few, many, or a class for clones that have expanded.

TGTGCCAGCAGGGGGCTTCCCGGCTACGAGCAGTACTTC,CASRGLPGYEQYF,NA,NA,TRBV25-1,TRBJ2-7
TGTGCCAGCAGCTTAGGGTCAACTCAATATGGCTACACCTTC,CASSLGSTQYGYTF,NA,many,TRBV7-9,TRBJ1-2
TGCAGCGTTGTAGGCGCGGGACAGGGTCGGAGCTCTGGGGCCAACGTCCTGACTTTC,CSVVGAGQGRSSGANVLTF,TRBD1,many,TRBV29-1,TRBJ2-6
TGTGCCAGCAAGATGACTAGCGGGGGCCAAGAGACCCAGTACTTC,CASKMTSGGQETQYF,TRBD2,NA,TRBV6-1,TRBJ2-5
TGCAGTGCTAGAGCAGGGAGCGGGAGTATCGACGAGCAGTACTTC,CSARAGSGSIDEQYF,TRBD2,few,TRBV20-1,TRBJ2-7
TGTGCCAGCAGCTTATTCTCGCCCCGGACAGGTACTCACGAGCAGTACTTC,CASSLFSPRTGTHEQYF,TRBD1,many,TRBV7-2,TRBJ2-7
TGTGCCAGCACCATCTCGGGAGGGCCATACGAGCAGTACTTC,CASTISGGPYEQYF,TRBD2,NA,TRBV5-4,TRBJ2-7
TGTGCCAGCAGTTTAACAGGACCCGCACCCTACGAGCAGTACTTC,CASSLTGPAPYEQYF,NA,NA,TRBV27,TRBJ2-7
TGTGCCAGCAGTAAAGGGGATTACGGGGGCCCCGGGGAGCTGTTTTTT,CASSKGDYGGPGELFF,NA,NA,TRBV25-1,TRBJ2-2
TGTGCCAGCAGCGTTGACAGGGCGTCCTCTGGAAACACCATATATTTT,CASSVDRASSGNTIYF,TRBD1,NA,TRBV9,TRBJ1-3
TGCGCCAGCAGCTTGGAGTTTTGGGAAATCAACACCTTC,CASSLEFWEINTF,NA,NA,TRBV5-1,TRBJ1-2
TGTGCCAGCAGCGTAACCCACGGGACAGTCGGAAACACCATATATTTT,CASSVTHGTVGNTIYF,TRBD1,many,TRBV9,TRBJ1-3
TGTGCCAGCAGTCACCCTTGGGAGGGACCCCAAGGGGAGCAGTACTTC,CASSHPWEGPQGEQYF,TRBD2,NA,TRBV7-9,TRBJ2-7
TGTGCCAGTAGCAAGACAGGGCTGTTCAATCAGCCCCAGCATTTT,CASSKTGLFNQPQHF,TRBD1,many,TRBV19,TRBJ1-5
TGTGCCAGCAGCTTAAAAAGCGGGCACGAGCAGTACTTC,CASSLKSGHEQYF,NA,NA,TRBV7-2,TRBJ2-7
TGCAGTGCCCGAGACCGGGACAGGGCTGGCTACACCTTC,CSARDRDRAGYTF,TRBD1,many,TRBV20-1,TRBJ1-2
TGTGCCAGCAGCTTAGGTTCGCTAGCGGGAGTTCGGGAGACCCAGTACTTC,CASSLGSLAGVRETQYF,TRBD2,many,TRBV7-8,TRBJ2-5
TGCAGTGCAGGGCAGGGGGACTATGGCTACACCTTC,CSAGQGDYGYTF,TRBD1,NA,TRBV29-1,TRBJ1-2
TGTGCCAGCAGCCCGACAGGGGCTCCCAATCAGCCCCAGCATTTT,CASSPTGAPNQPQHF,TRBD1,NA,TRBV5-6,TRBJ1-5
TGCGCCAGCAGCTTGGTCGGATCAATAGCCGCTTATGGCTACACCTTC,CASSLVGSIAAYGYTF,NA,NA,TRBV5-1,TRBJ1-2
TGTGCCAGCAGCTTGGGTTCTAGCGGGCTGTACGAGCAGTACTTC,CASSLGSSGLYEQYF,TRBD2,few,TRBV5-4,TRBJ2-7
TGTGCCAGTAGTATGGGTTTGGGGCAAGAGACCCAGTACTTC,CASSMGLGQETQYF,NA,NA,TRBV19,TRBJ2-5
TGTGCCACCAGCAGAGACCGGGCGGGGCAAGAGACCCAGTACTTC,CATSRDRAGQETQYF,NA,few,TRBV15,TRBJ2-5
TGTGCCAGCAACCTCGGACGTAGCTCCTACGAGCAGTACTTC,CASNLGRSSYEQYF,NA,few,TRBV6-2/TRBV6-3,TRBJ2-7
TGCGCCACCAGACTGGGACAGGGGCCCTACGAGCAGTACTTC,CATRLGQGPYEQYF,TRBD1,NA,TRBV5-1,TRBJ2-7
TGTGCCAGCAGCCATGGGAGGCGCGGGGAGCTGTTTTTT,CASSHGRRGELFF,NA,NA,TRBV7-9,TRBJ2-2
TGCAGTGCTTGGAGCGGGTCGTCCTACGAGCAGTACTTC,CSAWSGSSYEQYF,NA,many,TRBV20-1,TRBJ2-7